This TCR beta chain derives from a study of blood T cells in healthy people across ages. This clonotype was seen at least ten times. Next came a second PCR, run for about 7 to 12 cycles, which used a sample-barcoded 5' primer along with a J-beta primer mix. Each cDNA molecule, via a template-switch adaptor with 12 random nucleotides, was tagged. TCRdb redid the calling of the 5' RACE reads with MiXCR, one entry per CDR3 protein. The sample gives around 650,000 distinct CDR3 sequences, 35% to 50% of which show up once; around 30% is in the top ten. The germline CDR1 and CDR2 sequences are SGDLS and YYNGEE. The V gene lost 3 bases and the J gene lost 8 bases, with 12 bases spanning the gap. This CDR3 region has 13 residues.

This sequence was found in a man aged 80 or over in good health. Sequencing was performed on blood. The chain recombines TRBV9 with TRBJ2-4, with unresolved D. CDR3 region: CASSEGRLDIQYF. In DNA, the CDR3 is TGTGCCAGCAGCGAAGGGCGGTTGGACATTCAGTACTTC.